These T cell receptor beta chains were read from a single sample in a study of cytomegalovirus exposure and HLA in healthy donors. Libraries were prepared by immunoSEQ multiplex PCR; TCRdb keeps only in-frame clonotypes and omits some of them. The top ten clones hold 2.5% to 3.5% of a sample with under 60,000 clones, approximately 80% of them seen once. The sample consisted of PBMCs. The source of these receptors is a woman between 35 and 50 years old in good health and CMV-seropositive. CDR3s include the opening cysteine and the closing phenylalanine or tryptophan. A D gene is named only where the DNA matches it firmly. The size entry is marked missing in some rows and otherwise reads once, few, many or a size class.

j_gene | d_gene | abundance | v_gene | CDR3nt | CDR3aa
TRBJ2-1 | TRBD2 | - | TRBV10-3 | TGTGCCATCAGTGAGGCGGGGGGGGCGGTCGATGAGCAGTTCTTC | CAISEAGGAVDEQFF
TRBJ2-7 | - | - | TRBV10-2 | TGCGCCAGCAGTGAGGTAGGAGGGCAGTACTTC | CASSEVGGQYF
TRBJ1-2 | TRBD1 | - | TRBV9 | TGTGCCAGCAGCGAACTGTGGACAGGGTCCTATGGCTACACCTTC | CASSELWTGSYGYTF
TRBJ1-4 | - | few | TRBV21-1 | TGTGCCAGTAACAGGGTAACTAATGAAAAACTGTTTTTT | CASNRVTNEKLFF
TRBJ1-1 | TRBD1 | - | TRBV6-1 | TGTGCCAGCGACACCGGGACAGCGGACACTGAAGCTTTCTTT | CASDTGTADTEAFF
TRBJ1-3 | TRBD1 | - | TRBV9 | TGTGCCAGCAGCGTTGGACAGGGCGGCGCTGGAAACACCATATATTTT | CASSVGQGGAGNTIYF
TRBJ2-6 | - | - | TRBV19 | TGTGCCAGTAGTGCGGACAGTCCTGGGGCCAACGTCCTGACTTTC | CASSADSPGANVLTF
TRBJ1-4 | - | once | TRBV30 | TGTGCCTGGAGTGGGACATCCCCAAATGAAAAACTGTTTTTT | CAWSGTSPNEKLFF
TRBJ2-7 | - | - | TRBV21-1 | TGTGCCAGTCTAGGGGGGCTCCGGGAGGGCTACGAGCAGTACTTC | CASLGGLREGYEQYF
TRBJ2-4 | - | - | TRBV7-8 | TGTGCCAGCAGCCGAATTGGGGGGTCACTAGCCAAAAACATTCAGTACTTC | CASSRIGGSLAKNIQYF
TRBJ1-6 | TRBD1 | - | TRBV19 | TGTGCCAGTAGTACTACAGGGGGTTCCTCACCCCTCCACTTT | CASSTTGGSSPLHF
TRBJ2-1 | TRBD1 | - | TRBV19 | TGTGCCAGTAGTATCCGTTTGGGGACAGTCTACAATGAGCAGTTCTTC | CASSIRLGTVYNEQFF
TRBJ2-7 | TRBD1 | - | TRBV19 | TGTGCCAGTAGTGGGACAGGAAGCTACGAGCAGTACTTC | CASSGTGSYEQYF
TRBJ1-2 | - | - | TRBV27 | TGTGCCAGCAGTATTTATCCGGGAGATTATGGCTACACCTTC | CASSIYPGDYGYTF
TRBJ2-7 | TRBD1 | - | TRBV4-1 | TGCGCCAGCAGCCAAGTACCGGGACAGCACTACGAGCAGTACTTC | CASSQVPGQHYEQYF
TRBJ1-3 | - | once | TRBV4-1 | TGCGCCAGCAGCCAAGTAAGCTCCTCTGGAAACACCATATATTTT | CASSQVSSSGNTIYF
TRBJ1-2 | TRBD1 | - | TRBV4-3 | TGCGCCAGCAGCTCTCGGACAGGGGCGATCTATGGCTACACCTTC | CASSSRTGAIYGYTF
TRBJ2-1 | TRBD2 | few | TRBV9 | TGTGCCAGCAGCGTAGGCACCCTGGCGACTAGCGGGGCCTACAATGAGCAGTTCTTC | CASSVGTLATSGAYNEQFF
TRBJ2-4 | - | - | TRBV11-2 | TGTGCCAGCAGCTTAGACCCGCGACAGGCTAGCATTCAGTACTTC | CASSLDPRQASIQYF
TRBJ2-1 | TRBD2 | - | TRBV10-2 | TGCGCCAGCAGGTATATAGCGGGGGGGCTCGGGAATGAGCAGTTCTTC | CASRYIAGGLGNEQFF
TRBJ2-1 | TRBD2 | - | TRBV2 | TGTGCCAGCAGTGCCCCAAGAAGCGGGGGGGGCTCCTACAATGAGCAGTTCTTC | CASSAPRSGGGSYNEQFF
TRBJ2-7 | - | - | TRBV7-8 | TGTGCCAGCAGCTCCAACTTCCGATACGAGCAGTACTTC | CASSSNFRYEQYF
TRBJ2-2 | TRBD1 | - | TRBV9 | TGTGCCAGCAGCGGCAGGGGGCGAAACACCGGGGAGCTGTTTTTT | CASSGRGRNTGELFF
TRBJ1-5 | - | - | TRBV27 | TGTGCCAGCAGTTACGATGAGAATCAGCCCCAGCATTTT | CASSYDENQPQHF
TRBJ2-7 | TRBD1 | few | TRBV11-3 | TGTGCCAGCAGCTTATCAGTGGGACAGGGAGCCGAGCAGTACTTC | CASSLSVGQGAEQYF
TRBJ2-2 | TRBD1 | - | TRBV5-6 | TGTGCCAGCAGCCTTCTCGGACAGGGGTCAAATTTGGAGCTGTTTTTT | CASSLLGQGSNLELFF
TRBJ2-7 | - | - | TRBV6-1 | TGTGCCAGCAGTGAAAATCGGCAGGGTCCCGAGCAGTACTTC | CASSENRQGPEQYF
TRBJ1-3 | TRBD1 | - | TRBV2 | TGTGCCAGCAGTGTCCATACAGGGGCTTCCTCTGGAAACACCATATATTTT | CASSVHTGASSGNTIYF
TRBJ1-1 | TRBD1 | - | TRBV28 | TGTGCCAGCAGTATACAGGGGGAAAGGGCTTTCTTT | CASSIQGERAFF
TRBJ1-4 | TRBD1 | few | TRBV11-2 | TGTGCCAGCAGCTTCGGACAGGGGGTTACTAATGAAAAACTGTTTTTT | CASSFGQGVTNEKLFF
TRBJ1-1 | TRBD1 | few | TRBV6-1 | TGTGCCAGCAGTGAGAAAACAGGGGTCGGGAACACTGAAGCTTTCTTT | CASSEKTGVGNTEAFF
TRBJ2-3 | TRBD1 | - | TRBV6-5 | TGTGCCAGCAGCAAGAAGGACAGGTTTAATACGCAGTATTTT | CASSKKDRFNTQYF
TRBJ1-6 | TRBD1 | - | TRBV4-1 | TGCGCCAGCAGCCGCACGACAGGGGTCGGTTCACCCCTCCACTTT | CASSRTTGVGSPLHF
TRBJ1-2 | - | - | TRBV2 | TGTGCCAGCAAAACAGTGGGTGGCTACACCTTC | CASKTVGGYTF
TRBJ1-5 | - | - | TRBV9 | TGTGCCAGCAGCGGGGCAATCAATCAGCCCCAGCATTTT | CASSGAINQPQHF
TRBJ2-7 | TRBD1 | - | TRBV5-5 | TGTGCCAGCAGCTTAAACTACTTGACAGGGCCGACCTACGAGCAGTACTTC | CASSLNYLTGPTYEQYF
TRBJ1-5 | - | - | TRBV10-2 | TGCGCCAGCAGTGAGTCGGGCCTAAATCAGCCCCAGCATTTT | CASSESGLNQPQHF
TRBJ2-1 | - | - | TRBV10-2 | TGCGCCAGCTGGGGACTGACGACCTACAATGAGCAGTTCTTC | CASWGLTTYNEQFF
TRBJ2-1 | TRBD2 | - | TRBV10-3 | TGTGCCATCAGTGAGTTAGCGGGGGGGCGGAGAACCTACAATGAGCAGTTCTTC | CAISELAGGRRTYNEQFF
TRBJ1-2 | - | - | TRBV25-1 | TGTGCCAGCAGTGAAAATAATGGCTACACCTTC | CASSENNGYTF